The rows below give T cell receptor beta chains drawn from one sample of a study of PD-1 blockade in classical Hodgkin lymphoma. Sequencing was performed with immunoSEQ multiplex PCR; in TCRdb, only in-frame clones are kept and a portion is missing. Of approximately 9,900 clones listed, 60% to 80% are singletons. The specimen was CD4+ T cells from blood, collected at baseline. The source is a human donor with classical Hodgkin lymphoma. Each CDR3 is given with its conserved first and last residue. Each record gives: CDR3 DNA, CDR3 protein, V gene, clone size, D gene, J gene. The D gene is left open where the match is weak. The listing skips clone size in some rows; elsewhere it reads once, few, many or a size class.

DNA: TGTGCCAGCAGCCAAGCGGGACAGGGGGCGCGCTACGAGCAGTACTTC; CDR3: CASSQAGQGARYEQYF; V: TRBV7-9; size: NA; D: TRBD1; J: TRBJ2-7
DNA: TGCGCCAGCAGCCCAGGACAGAGCACCGGGGAGCTGTTTTTT; CDR3: CASSPGQSTGELFF; V: TRBV5-1; size: NA; D: NA; J: TRBJ2-2
DNA: TGTGCCAGCAGTTTACAGGGAGCGGGGCAGCCCCAGCATTTT; CDR3: CASSLQGAGQPQHF; V: TRBV5-4; size: few; D: NA; J: TRBJ1-5
DNA: TGTGCCAGCGTGCAGGGGTACCAAGAGACCCAGTACTTC; CDR3: CASVQGYQETQYF; V: TRBV7-2; size: once; D: NA; J: TRBJ2-5
DNA: TGCGCCAGCAGCAGACTAGCGGGAGCTGAGACCCAGTACTTC; CDR3: CASSRLAGAETQYF; V: TRBV5-1; size: NA; D: TRBD2; J: TRBJ2-5
DNA: TGTGCCAGCAGTTCCCCAACAGGGAGGACCGGCTACGAGCAGTACTTC; CDR3: CASSSPTGRTGYEQYF; V: TRBV6-5; size: NA; D: NA; J: TRBJ2-7
DNA: TGTGCCAGCAGCCGAACAGGGGGACAAGAGACCCAGTACTTC; CDR3: CASSRTGGQETQYF; V: TRBV4-2; size: NA; D: TRBD1; J: TRBJ2-5
DNA: TGTGCCAGCAGCGTAGATAGTCCGGATACGCAGTATTTT; CDR3: CASSVDSPDTQYF; V: TRBV9; size: NA; D: NA; J: TRBJ2-3
DNA: TGTGCCAGCAGCTTATTCAGCGGGAGGGCCTACAATGAGCAGTTCTTC; CDR3: CASSLFSGRAYNEQFF; V: TRBV7-2; size: NA; D: TRBD2; J: TRBJ2-1
DNA: TGTGCCAGCTCGAACACCGGGGAGCTGTTTTTT; CDR3: CASSNTGELFF; V: TRBV6-5; size: few; D: NA; J: TRBJ2-2
DNA: TGTGCCAGCTCACCAGTGGATTTGAACACCGGGGAGCTGTTTTTT; CDR3: CASSPVDLNTGELFF; V: TRBV18; size: once; D: NA; J: TRBJ2-2
DNA: TGTGCCAGTAGTGCAGACAGTGGGTCCCGGGTGCAGTACTTC; CDR3: CASSADSGSRVQYF; V: TRBV19; size: few; D: NA; J: TRBJ2-7
DNA: TGTGCCAGCAGTAGGGTTAGCACCGGGGAGCTGTTTTTT; CDR3: CASSRVSTGELFF; V: TRBV27; size: NA; D: NA; J: TRBJ2-2
DNA: TGCGCCAGCAGGGGGTGGGGAAGCCAAGAGACCCAGTACTTC; CDR3: CASRGWGSQETQYF; V: TRBV5-1; size: NA; D: NA; J: TRBJ2-5
DNA: TGCGCCAGCAGCTTGGGAGGGACAGGGGCCCACAATGAGCAGTTCTTC; CDR3: CASSLGGTGAHNEQFF; V: TRBV5-1; size: NA; D: TRBD1; J: TRBJ2-1
DNA: TGTGCCAGCAGCCCCTCCGGGACGAGAGGCGAGCAGTACTTC; CDR3: CASSPSGTRGEQYF; V: TRBV7-9; size: NA; D: NA; J: TRBJ2-7
DNA: TGTGCCATCAAGGCAGGTATAGACGCGGCTAATGAAAAACTGTTTTTT; CDR3: CAIKAGIDAANEKLFF; V: TRBV10-3; size: NA; D: NA; J: TRBJ1-4
DNA: TGTGCCACCAGCATAGTCGGGGAGGGGCTCTACAATGAGCAGTTCTTC; CDR3: CATSIVGEGLYNEQFF; V: TRBV15; size: NA; D: TRBD2; J: TRBJ2-1
DNA: TGCGCCAGCAGTGTTTGGCAGGGGTCGAACACTGAAGCTTTCTTT; CDR3: CASSVWQGSNTEAFF; V: TRBV10-2; size: NA; D: NA; J: TRBJ1-1
DNA: TGCGCCAGCAGCTGGGACGGGAACACCGGGGAGCTGTTTTTT; CDR3: CASSWDGNTGELFF; V: TRBV5-1; size: NA; D: NA; J: TRBJ2-2
DNA: TGTGCCGGTGGACTAGCGGGAGTTGAGCAGTTCTTC; CDR3: CAGGLAGVEQFF; V: TRBV30; size: NA; D: TRBD2; J: TRBJ2-1
DNA: TGTGCCAGCACGGGACTAGCTTACCACGAGCAGTACTTC; CDR3: CASTGLAYHEQYF; V: TRBV25-1; size: once; D: TRBD2; J: TRBJ2-7
DNA: TGCGCCAGCAGCTTGGGATCGAACACTGAAGCTTTCTTT; CDR3: CASSLGSNTEAFF; V: TRBV5-1; size: NA; D: NA; J: TRBJ1-1
DNA: TGTGCCAGCAGCGCACAGGGGGCATTACCTAATGAGCAGTTCTTC; CDR3: CASSAQGALPNEQFF; V: TRBV9; size: NA; D: TRBD1; J: TRBJ2-1
DNA: TGCGCCAGCAGCCAAGATGTGTCGGGCCCGAGTGCAGATACGCAGTATTTT; CDR3: CASSQDVSGPSADTQYF; V: TRBV4-1; size: NA; D: NA; J: TRBJ2-3
DNA: TGTGCCAGCAGTCAAAGACCGATCTCTGGGGCCAACGTCCTGACTTTC; CDR3: CASSQRPISGANVLTF; V: TRBV27; size: NA; D: NA; J: TRBJ2-6
DNA: TGTGCCAGCAGGCCGGAGACTAGCCGCACCGGGGAGCTGTTTTTT; CDR3: CASRPETSRTGELFF; V: TRBV2; size: NA; D: TRBD2; J: TRBJ2-2
DNA: TGTGCCAGCAGTTTCGCAGACGAGCAGTACTTC; CDR3: CASSFADEQYF; V: TRBV28; size: NA; D: NA; J: TRBJ2-7
DNA: TGTGCCAGCTCACCGGACTTAGGGGGATCTAACAATCAGCCCCAGCATTTT; CDR3: CASSPDLGGSNNQPQHF; V: TRBV18; size: NA; D: NA; J: TRBJ1-5
DNA: TGCGCCAGCAGCCTGGCCCAGGCCAAGATGAACACTGAAGCTTTCTTT; CDR3: CASSLAQAKMNTEAFF; V: TRBV5-1; size: NA; D: NA; J: TRBJ1-1
DNA: TGTGCCAGCAGTTACGCGGGACAGGGGGCCGAGCAGTACTTC; CDR3: CASSYAGQGAEQYF; V: TRBV6-6; size: NA; D: TRBD1; J: TRBJ2-7
DNA: TGTGCCAGTAGTATGGGGACACTCAACAATGAGCAGTTCTTC; CDR3: CASSMGTLNNEQFF; V: TRBV19; size: once; D: NA; J: TRBJ2-1
DNA: TGTGCCACCAGCAGCTACAGGGTCACCGGGGAGCTGTTTTTT; CDR3: CATSSYRVTGELFF; V: TRBV15; size: NA; D: NA; J: TRBJ2-2
DNA: TGTGCCAGCAGCGCGGACCCCGGGTCAATCACTGAAGCTTTCTTT; CDR3: CASSADPGSITEAFF; V: TRBV11-1; size: few; D: NA; J: TRBJ1-1
DNA: TGTGCCAGCAGTTTACAGGGGAATGGCTACACCTTC; CDR3: CASSLQGNGYTF; V: TRBV2; size: medium-sized; D: TRBD1; J: TRBJ1-2
DNA: TGTGCCAGCAGGGGACCGGGACTAGCGGGAGGGCCAGGGTACAATGAGCAGTTCTTC; CDR3: CASRGPGLAGGPGYNEQFF; V: TRBV2; size: NA; D: TRBD2; J: TRBJ2-1
DNA: TGTGCCAGCATCTTAGGACAGAACCAAGAGACCCAGTACTTC; CDR3: CASILGQNQETQYF; V: TRBV2; size: few; D: NA; J: TRBJ2-5
DNA: TGCGCCAGCAGCCGGAGCGGGACTAGCGGGAATACAGATGAGCAGTTCTTC; CDR3: CASSRSGTSGNTDEQFF; V: TRBV5-1; size: NA; D: TRBD2; J: TRBJ2-1
DNA: TGTGCCAGCAGCCAATACTCTCGAGGGAGCGGTACCTACGAGCAGTACTTC; CDR3: CASSQYSRGSGTYEQYF; V: TRBV4-2; size: NA; D: NA; J: TRBJ2-7
DNA: TGTGCCAGCAGCATGGGACAGGGGTGGGCTGAAGCTTTCTTT; CDR3: CASSMGQGWAEAFF; V: TRBV7-9; size: NA; D: TRBD1; J: TRBJ1-1
DNA: TGTGCCAGCAGTTTCGGCAGGGGCGGGAGAACGTCCTACGAGCAGTACTTC; CDR3: CASSFGRGGRTSYEQYF; V: TRBV27; size: NA; D: NA; J: TRBJ2-7
DNA: TGTGCCAGCAGCCAGGCAGGGTCAAGTCAGCCCCAGCATTTT; CDR3: CASSQAGSSQPQHF; V: TRBV6-6; size: NA; D: NA; J: TRBJ1-5
DNA: TGTGCCAGCAGCTCGGGACAGGTTAACTATGGCTACACCTTC; CDR3: CASSSGQVNYGYTF; V: TRBV5-4; size: few; D: TRBD1; J: TRBJ1-2
DNA: TGTGCCAGCAGCTTAATGGGAAGGAGCTACGAGCAGTACTTC; CDR3: CASSLMGRSYEQYF; V: TRBV7-2; size: NA; D: NA; J: TRBJ2-7
DNA: TGTGCCAGCAGCTTAACAGGCAGCACTAACTATGGCTACACCTTC; CDR3: CASSLTGSTNYGYTF; V: TRBV27; size: NA; D: NA; J: TRBJ1-2
DNA: TGTGCCAGCAGCTCAACGGACAGGGGGAGAAGTGAAGCTTTCTTT; CDR3: CASSSTDRGRSEAFF; V: TRBV5-6; size: NA; D: TRBD1; J: TRBJ1-1
DNA: TGCAGCGTTGACGACGACCGTGTTTTCTTT; CDR3: CSVDDDRVFF; V: TRBV29-1; size: once; D: NA; J: TRBJ1-1
DNA: TGTGCCAGCAGCTTAAATCCGGGCCAAGTCGGGGAGCTGTTTTTT; CDR3: CASSLNPGQVGELFF; V: TRBV5-5; size: NA; D: NA; J: TRBJ2-2
DNA: TGTGCCAGCAGTTACCAGGGAGTCTACGAGCAGTACTTC; CDR3: CASSYQGVYEQYF; V: TRBV6-5; size: NA; D: NA; J: TRBJ2-7
DNA: TGTGCCAGCAGACTATCCCAGCCCCAGCATTTT; CDR3: CASRLSQPQHF; V: TRBV6-1; size: NA; D: NA; J: TRBJ1-5
DNA: TGTGCCAGCTCGCCTAGCGGAGCAGATACGCAGTATTTT; CDR3: CASSPSGADTQYF; V: TRBV18; size: few; D: TRBD2; J: TRBJ2-3
DNA: TGTGCCAGCTCACGGGGTGTAAGCAATCAGCCCCAGCATTTT; CDR3: CASSRGVSNQPQHF; V: TRBV18; size: few; D: NA; J: TRBJ1-5
DNA: TGTGCCAGCAGCTTGTCACGGCTGGCGGGGCTGGACGAGCAGTACTTC; CDR3: CASSLSRLAGLDEQYF; V: TRBV5-6; size: NA; D: NA; J: TRBJ2-7
DNA: TGTGCCAGTAGTATGAGGGGACTAGCGGGAGGCGCGGGGAACAATGAGCAGTTCTTC; CDR3: CASSMRGLAGGAGNNEQFF; V: TRBV19; size: NA; D: TRBD2; J: TRBJ2-1
DNA: TGTGCCAGCAGCTTATCCCTTGACAGGCAGAACACTGAAGCTTTCTTT; CDR3: CASSLSLDRQNTEAFF; V: TRBV11-1; size: NA; D: NA; J: TRBJ1-1
DNA: TGTGCCAGCAGCTCCCAGGGGGCGAACACTGAAGCTTTCTTT; CDR3: CASSSQGANTEAFF; V: TRBV7-8; size: NA; D: TRBD1; J: TRBJ1-1
DNA: TGTGCCAGCAGCTCAGACAGGGGAGGTGGCTACACCTTC; CDR3: CASSSDRGGGYTF; V: TRBV7-2; size: few; D: TRBD1; J: TRBJ1-2
DNA: TGTGCCAGCAGCCTTGGGGGGGCGGTAAGCTCCTACGAGCAGTACTTC; CDR3: CASSLGGAVSSYEQYF; V: TRBV5-4; size: NA; D: NA; J: TRBJ2-7
DNA: TGTGCCAGCAGTGGAATAGGGGGCGGCTATGGCTACACCTTC; CDR3: CASSGIGGGYGYTF; V: TRBV6-1; size: NA; D: TRBD1; J: TRBJ1-2